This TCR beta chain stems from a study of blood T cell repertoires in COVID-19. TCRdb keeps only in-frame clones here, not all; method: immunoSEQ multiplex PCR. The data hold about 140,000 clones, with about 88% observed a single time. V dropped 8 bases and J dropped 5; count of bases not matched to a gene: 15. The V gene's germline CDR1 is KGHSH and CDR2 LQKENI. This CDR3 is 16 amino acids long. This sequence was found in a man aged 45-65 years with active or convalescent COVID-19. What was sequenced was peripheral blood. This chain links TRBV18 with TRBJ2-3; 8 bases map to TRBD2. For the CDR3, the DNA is TGTGCCAGCCAGTATGACCGAGCGGGAGCCGGAGATACGCAGTATTTT. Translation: CASQYDRAGAGDTQYF.